This T cell receptor (beta chain) was found in a study of blood T cell repertoires in COVID-19 (dated by TCRdb to 2018 to 2021). At the level of the whole study: Collaborator samples came from the United States, Italy and Spain and covered acute and convalescent phases of COVID-19. The prospective study material was composed of cDNA or gDNA derived from T cells, B-cell-depleted T cells, or PBMCs. The samples were drawn from the first 160 participants of the ongoing ImmuneRACE study and from 1,254 subjects provided by 6 global collaborators. A de-identified subject ID, COVID-19 status, age in years and sex were almost always included in the sample metadata. The dataset comprised deeply sampled blood TCRbeta repertoires from subjects exposed to, actively infected with, or recovered from COVID-19. The repertoires were released in a freely available public database meant as a resource for research on the immune response to SARS-CoV-2. Where HLA class I and class II types were available, the types were taken from metadata supplied by the sample provider, not from assay-based typing. Paper-wide results and their limitations: The amount of clinical and demographic metadata varied by source and participant and was provided uncurated.

TCRbeta CDR3 regions were amplified from genomic DNA using the immunoSEQ Assay, a bias-controlled multiplex PCR. On the study's bioinformatics: Within the assay, amplification of reference gene primers was used to estimate how many nucleated cells each sample contained. To quantify the absolute abundance of each unique TCRbeta CDR3 rearrangement, sequence reads were collapsed and filtered. For each sample, productive Simpson clonality was calculated by taking the square root of Simpson's diversity index across productive rearrangements. The immuneACCESS repertoire file appears here via TCRdb, limited to in-frame rearrangements. These files lack a portion of the clones; in checked studies, under half of the deficit traces to unresolved V genes, and the cause of the others is not known. The DNA gave D and trimming, while V, J and clone size come from that table. The sample data list more than 200,000 clones, and just over 85% of these were observed just once. The top ten clones comprise 3.5% to 4.5% of the sample.

Collaborating institutions collected whole blood in K2EDTA tubes following their own protocols. For TCRbeta analysis, collaborators shipped samples as frozen whole blood, isolated PBMCs, or DNA extracted from either of those sample types. This clone showed up just a few times. Its antigen is unknown. Per-base qualities were not stored, and no clone one base away is much larger. CDR1 LGHDT and CDR2 YNNKEL are derived from the germline V gene (reference sequence). At the junction V is shortened by 3 bases and J by 3 bases, with 10 bases in between. The CDR3 runs 14 amino acids, cysteine and phenylalanine included. The entry retains the CDR3 DNA only, 42 bases that are in frame from base 1.

The V gene is TRBV3-1 (or the pseudogene TRBV3-2) and the J gene is TRBJ2-3; a weak D assignment points to TRBD1 (6 bases agree). The sequence came from a man aged 50 or older with acute or convalescent COVID-19. The sequencing input was peripheral blood. CDR3 loop: CASSQSGVTDTQYF. Read as DNA, the sequence is TGTGCCAGCAGCCAGTCAGGGGTTACAGATACGCAGTATTTT.